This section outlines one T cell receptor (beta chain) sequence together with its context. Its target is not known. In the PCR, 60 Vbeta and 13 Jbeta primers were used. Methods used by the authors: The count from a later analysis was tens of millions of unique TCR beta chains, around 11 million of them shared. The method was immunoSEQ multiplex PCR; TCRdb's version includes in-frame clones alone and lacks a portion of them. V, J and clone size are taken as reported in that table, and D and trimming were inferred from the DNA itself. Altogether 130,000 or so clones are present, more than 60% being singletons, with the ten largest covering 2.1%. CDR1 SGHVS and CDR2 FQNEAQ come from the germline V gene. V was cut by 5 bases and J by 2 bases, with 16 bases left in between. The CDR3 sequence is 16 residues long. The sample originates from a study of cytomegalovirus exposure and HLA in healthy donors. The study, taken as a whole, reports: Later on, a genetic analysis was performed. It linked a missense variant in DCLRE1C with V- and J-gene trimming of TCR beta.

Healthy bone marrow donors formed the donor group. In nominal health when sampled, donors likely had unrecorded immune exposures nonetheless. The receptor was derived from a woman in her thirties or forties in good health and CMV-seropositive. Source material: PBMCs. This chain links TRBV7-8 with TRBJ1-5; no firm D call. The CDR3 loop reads CASSRERGERNQPQHF. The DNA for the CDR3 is TGTGCCAGCAGCAGAGAGCGGGGTGAGCGCAATCAGCCCCAGCATTTT.